This entry lists 27 T cell receptor beta chains sequenced from one sample in a study of graft-versus-host responses after intestinal transplantation. TCRdb's table, derived via immunoSEQ multiplex PCR, lists solely in-frame clones and lacks some. The top ten hold 0.16% of the sample, which has fewer than 150,000 clones, around nine tenths seen once. No antigen has been identified for these receptors. The source was unstimulated CD4+ T cells sorted from spleen or lymph node cells, collected before intestinal transplant. Source of these receptors: a human donor who received an intestinal transplant.

The chain employs TRBV27 and TRBJ2-3, with D possibly being TRBD2 (6 bases). Per the germline V gene, CDR1 is MNHEY and CDR2 is SMNVEV (reference sequence). V lost 6 bases and J 3 bases, leaving 10 bases between the germline ends. This CDR3 spans 13 amino acids. The CDR3 region has the DNA TGTGCCAGCAGACGGGGGAGAACAGATACGCAGTATTTT. It is translated as CASRRGRTDTQYF.

The chain joins TRBV29-1 to TRBJ2-5, with 8 bases lining up with TRBD1. The V and J ends lost 5 bases and 5 bases, in that order; junction bases with no gene match: 13. The CDR3 covers 15 residues. Germline V gene sequence: CDR1 SQVTM, CDR2 ANQGSEA. The CDR3 DNA reads as TGCAGCGTTACCTCCGGGACAGGAACCGGGGAGACCCAGTACTTC. Protein product: CSVTSGTGTGETQYF.

V usage is TRBV7-3 and J usage is TRBJ2-1, with 11 positions matching TRBD2. CDR3 length: 18 amino acids. The V and J ends lost 0 bases and 7 bases, in that order; junction bases with no gene match: 11. Germline lookup yields CDR1 SGHTA and CDR2 FQGTGA. CDR3 nucleotide sequence: TGTGCCAGCAGCTTAACCCAACTAGCGGGGGCTCCCGGTAATGAGCAGTTCTTC. It is translated as CASSLTQLAGAPGNEQFF.

The rearrangement links TRBV11-2 to TRBJ1-5, with D perhaps TRBD1 (5 bases). V lost 5 bases, J lost 6 bases, and 11 bases lay in between. This CDR3 spans 13 amino acids. Germline CDR1 is SGHAT and CDR2 is FQNNGV. The CDR3 spells CASSPSGLQPQHF. The DNA for the CDR3 is TGTGCCAGCAGCCCCTCAGGGCTTCAGCCCCAGCATTTT.

The chain is built from TRBV18 and TRBJ1-5; possible D gene TRBD1, 5 bases. CDR3 length equals 15 residues. CDR1 is KGHSH and CDR2 is LQKENI in the germline V gene. Trimming pared 4 bases from V and 3 bases from J, leaving 13 bases between. In DNA, the CDR3 is TGTGCCAGCTCACAACTGGGGGGATCCAATCAGCCCCAGCATTTT. Its translation is CASSQLGGSNQPQHF.

The V and J genes are TRBV18 and TRBJ1-1; D is unclear. The CDR3 covers 13 residues. Germline V lookup: CDR1 KGHSH, CDR2 LQKENI. Trimming left V 3 bases short and J 2 bases short, with 7 bases between. CDR3 amino acids: CASSPDGNTEAFF. The DNA of the CDR3 is TGTGCCAGCTCACCTGACGGTAACACTGAAGCTTTCTTT. Drawing the rest from reference TRBV18 and TRBJ1-1, the complete variable domain is NAGVMQNPRHLVRRRGQEARLRCSPMKGHSHVYWYRQLPEEGLKFMVYLQKENIIDESGMPKERFSAEFPKEGPSILRIQQVVRGDSAAYFCASSPDGNTEAFFGQGTRLTVV.

V and J are TRBV30 and TRBJ1-1, with a weak D call TRBD1 (6 bases). Trimming took 5 bases from V and 5 from J, leaving 15 bases between them. The CDR3 contains 13 residues. Looked up from germline, CDR1 is GTSNPN and CDR2 is SVGIG (reference sequence). The CDR3 nucleotides are TGTGCCTGGGCAATAGGGACACCAACTGAAGCTTTCTTT. Protein: CAWAIGTPTEAFF.

This chain connects TRBV11-3 to TRBJ2-1, with D perhaps TRBD1 or TRBD2 (5 bases each). Deletions cut 3 bases from V and 5 bases from J, with 14 bases between. CDR1 and CDR2 (germline): SGHNT, YENEEA. This CDR3 has 15 residues. CDR3 sequence reads: CASSFGARGDNEQFF. In DNA form, the CDR3 reads TGTGCCAGCAGCTTCGGGGCACGAGGGGACAATGAGCAGTTCTTC.

This clone was seen a single time. V and J are TRBV5-8 and TRBJ2-3; 13 bases fit TRBD2. CDR1 and CDR2 from the germline V gene are SGHTS and YDEGEE. The CDR3 length is 15 residues. The V and J ends lost 3 bases and 5 bases, in that order; junction bases with no gene match: 3. Here the CDR3 reads CASSSLAGGRDTQYF. The CDR3 bases are TGTGCCAGCAGCTCACTAGCGGGGGGGCGAGATACGCAGTATTTT.

The V and J genes are TRBV21-1 and TRBJ1-1. TRBV21-1 has pseudogene status. CDR3 length: 19 amino acids. The CDR3 sequence: CASSKVCFDDEVCHLGAFF. As DNA, the CDR3 is TGTGCCAGCAGCAAAGTATGTTTCGACGACGAGGTGTGCCACCTAGGAGCTTTCTTT.

V gene TRBV2 combines with J gene TRBJ1-6, with TRBD1 matching over 8 bases. Looked up from germline, CDR1 is SNHLY and CDR2 is FYNNEI. The CDR3 totals 15 residues. V dropped 4 bases and J dropped 9; count of bases not matched to a gene: 8. The CDR3 nucleotides read TGTGCCAGCAGTGGGCGACAGGGGAGGGTTTCACCCCTCCACTTT. It translates to CASSGRQGRVSPLHF.

This clone was counted between two and nine times. This CDR3 reads CASSQDSLSSYNSPLHF. Here the CDR3 DNA reads TGCGCCAGCAGCCAAGACTCCCTAAGCTCCTATAATTCACCCCTCCACTTT. The V gene is TRBV4-1, the J gene TRBJ1-6, with D unresolved. This CDR3 comprises 17 residues. Germline V lookup: CDR1 MGHRA, CDR2 YSYEKL. The ends were cut back, 0 bases at V and 0 bases at J, with 9 bases in the middle.

The chain links TRBV10-3 to TRBJ1-2, with 8 bases aligning to TRBD1. The CDR3 runs 14 residues. J lost 5 bases, V lost 4 bases, and 6 bases had no gene match. The germline CDR1 and CDR2 sequences are ENHRY and SYGVKD. The CDR3 DNA reads as TGTGCCATCAGTGGGCCAGGGGGCGCTTATGGCTACACCTTC. It yields the protein CAISGPGGAYGYTF.

This clone has only a few counts. V gene TRBV19 combines with J gene TRBJ2-3, with 7 positions matching TRBD1. Per the germline V gene, CDR1 is LNHDA and CDR2 is SQIVND (reference sequence). The CDR3 covers 12 residues. V trimming: 8 bases; J trimming: 3 bases; junction bases outside the gene matches: 2. CDR3 loop: CASRQGTDTQYF. As DNA, the CDR3 is TGTGCCAGTCGACAGGGAACAGATACGCAGTATTTT.

The rearrangement joins TRBV7-9 to TRBJ1-2; TRBD1 matches 8 bases. Germline values: CDR1 SEHNR, CDR2 FQNEAQ (reference sequence). CDR3 length: 14 amino acids. V lost 2 bases to trimming and J lost 6 bases; unmatched junction nucleotides: 5. CDR3 region: CASSLTTGVDGYTF. DNA for the CDR3: TGTGCCAGCAGCTTAACGACAGGGGTAGATGGCTACACCTTC.

J is TRBJ1-5 and V is TRBV29-1; 9 bases are a match to TRBD1. Germline V gene lookup returns CDR1 SQVTM and CDR2 ANQGSEA. Losses at the gene ends were 6 bases for V and 0 bases for J; bases not matched to a gene: 3. The CDR3 extends over 14 amino acids. The CDR3, as DNA: TGCAGCGTAGCACAGGGGGCTAGCAATCAGCCCCAGCATTTT. It encodes CSVAQGASNQPQHF. The complete variable domain, with remaining parts taken from reference TRBV29-1 and TRBJ1-5, reads SAVISQKPSRDICQRGTSLTIQCQVDSQVTMMFWYRQQPGQSLTLIATANQGSEATYESGFVIDKFPISRPNLTFSTLTVSNMSPEDSSIYLCSVAQGASNQPQHFGDGTRLSIL.

This sequence joins TRBV9 and TRBJ1-1, with no clear D. Germline CDR1 is SGDLS and CDR2 is YYNGEE. The CDR3 runs 14 residues. V was shortened by 4 bases and J by 0 bases, with 10 bases between the two germline ends. In nucleotides, the CDR3 is TGTGCCAGCAGCATCGGAGAGGTGAACACTGAAGCTTTCTTT. It encodes CASSIGEVNTEAFF.

The genes are TRBV5-6 and TRBJ1-5; 7 bases line up with TRBD1. Germline V gene data show CDR1 as SGHDT and CDR2 as YYEEEE. This CDR3 is 14 amino acids long. With V trimmed by 4 bases and J by 4 bases, 5 bases remained unmatched. CDR3 residues: CASSRQGVNQPQHF. The DNA of the CDR3 is TGTGCCAGCAGCCGACAGGGAGTTAATCAGCCCCAGCATTTT.

The chain employs TRBV5-6 and TRBJ1-5, with D maybe TRBD1 (5 bases). V was shortened by 2 bases and J by 6 bases, with 12 bases between the two germline ends. CDR1 and CDR2 (germline): SGHDT, YYEEEE. The CDR3 runs to 14 residues. The CDR3 DNA sequence: TGTGCCAGCAGCTTACAGGTCCTAGGTCAGCCCCAGCATTTT. It encodes CASSLQVLGQPQHF.

V and J are TRBV5-1 and TRBJ2-1; TRBD2 aligns across 8 bases. The germline gives CDR1 SGHRS, CDR2 YFSETQ. This CDR3 region has 12 residues. With 5 bases clipped from V and 7 bases from J, the junction kept 2 bases outside the gene matches. The CDR3 bases are TGCGCCAGCAGTACGGGGGGGAATGAGCAGTTCTTC. Translating it yields CASSTGGNEQFF.

The chain combines TRBV7-2 with TRBJ1-5; D not certain. CDR3 length: 18 residues. Germline V gene lookup returns CDR1 SGHTA and CDR2 FQGNSA. Trimming removed 5 bases at V and 3 bases at J, with 23 bases between. The CDR3 sequence is CASSLKKRAFIPNQPQHF. The CDR3, as DNA: TGTGCCAGCAGCCTTAAAAAGCGGGCTTTTATCCCCAATCAGCCCCAGCATTTT.

The chain is built from TRBV25-1 and TRBJ1-6; no firm D call. Between the trimmed V and J ends, which lost 5 bases and 6 bases, there was a span of 5 bases. The CDR3 consists of 12 residues. Germline lookup yields CDR1 MGHDK and CDR2 SYGVNS. In nucleotides, the CDR3 is TGTGCCAGCAGTATGTCTAATTCACCCCTCCACTTT. It encodes CASSMSNSPLHF.

The chain carries TRBV29-1 and TRBJ2-7; D is undetermined. The germline CDR1 and CDR2 sequences are SQVTM and ANQGSEA. This CDR3 comprises 11 residues. Trimming pared 7 bases from V and 12 bases from J, leaving 19 bases between. The CDR3 sequence: CSGQVSGRPYF. The CDR3 DNA reads TGCAGCGGGCAAGTATCGGGTAGGCCGTACTTC.

This clone was recorded a few times. The J gene is TRBJ2-7, the V gene TRBV28, with 9 bases matching TRBD2. The CDR3 sequence is 17 residues long. Germline CDR1 reads MDHEN; CDR2 reads SYDVKM. Trimming took 6 bases from V and 1 from J; bases not matched to a gene: 13. The DNA of the CDR3 is TGTGCCAGCAGCCCACGCTGGCGGGGGGGCGTTTCCTACGAGCAGTACTTC. It translates to CASSPRWRGGVSYEQYF. The full variable domain, with the rest looked up from reference TRBV28 and TRBJ2-7, is DVKVTQSSRYLVKRTGEKVFLECVQDMDHENMFWYRQDPGLGLRLIYFSYDVKMKEKGDIPEGYSVSREKKERFSLILESASTNQTSMYLCASSPRWRGGVSYEQYFGPGTRLTVT.

With regard to this clone: This sample includes further DNA sequences coding for the same CDR3. The chain uses TRBV5-4 and TRBJ1-2; D unclear. The CDR3 consists of 13 residues. The V end lost 0 bases, the J end lost 2 bases, and 5 bases lay between the germline ends. Germline V gives CDR1 SGHNT, CDR2 YYREEE (reference sequence). The CDR3 region has the DNA TGTGCCAGCAGCTTGGACGGAAACTATGGCTACACCTTC. It codes for CASSLDGNYGYTF.

V usage is TRBV11-2 and J usage is TRBJ1-3; no clear D. The germline V gene has CDR1 SGHAT and CDR2 FQNNGV. The CDR3 contains 12 residues. V gave up 8 bases and J gave up 4 bases, with 9 bases separating them. The CDR3 sequence: CASSASGNTIYF. CDR3 nucleotide sequence: TGTGCCAGCTCTGCAAGCGGAAACACCATATATTTT.

This chain joins TRBV7-6 and TRBJ2-5, with 9 bases matching TRBD2. J lost 5 bases, V lost 1 base, and 5 bases had no gene match. The germline V gene encodes CDR1 SGHVS and CDR2 FNYEAQ. The CDR3 spans 15 residues. CDR3 sequence: CASSLVAGDGETQYF. The CDR3 DNA reads TGTGCCAGCAGCTTAGTAGCGGGGGATGGGGAGACCCAGTACTTC.